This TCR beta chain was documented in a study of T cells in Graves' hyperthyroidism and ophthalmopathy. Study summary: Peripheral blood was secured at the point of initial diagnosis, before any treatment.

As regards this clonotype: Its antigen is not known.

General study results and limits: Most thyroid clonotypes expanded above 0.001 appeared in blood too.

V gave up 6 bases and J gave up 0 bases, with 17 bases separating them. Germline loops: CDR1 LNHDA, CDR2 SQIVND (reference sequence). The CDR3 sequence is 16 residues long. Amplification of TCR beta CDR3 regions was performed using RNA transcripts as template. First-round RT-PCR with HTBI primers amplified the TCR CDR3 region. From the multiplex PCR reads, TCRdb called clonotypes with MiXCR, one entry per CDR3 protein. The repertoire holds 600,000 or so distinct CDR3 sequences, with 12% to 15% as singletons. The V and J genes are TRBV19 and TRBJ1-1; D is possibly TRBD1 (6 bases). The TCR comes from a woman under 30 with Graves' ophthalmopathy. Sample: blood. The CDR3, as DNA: TGTGCCAGTAGGCCGGGGGGGCAGGTGTTGAACACTGAAGCTTTCTTT. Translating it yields CASRPGGQVLNTEAFF. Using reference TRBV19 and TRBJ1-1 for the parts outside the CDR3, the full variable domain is DGGITQSPKYLFRKEGQNVTLSCEQNLNHDAMYWYRQDPGQGLRLIYYSQIVNDFQKGDIAEGYSVSREKKESFPLTVTSAQKNPTAFYLCASRPGGQVLNTEAFFGQGTRLTVV.